The rows below give T cell receptor beta chains drawn from one sample of a study of T cell responses to AZD1222 COVID-19 vaccine. Method: immunoSEQ multiplex PCR; TCRdb's copy keeps in-frame clones and lacks some. The sample lists 80,000 or so clones; around three quarters were seen once. This specimen was peripheral blood, taken 28 days after the second dose of the MenACWY control vaccine. Receptors originate from an adult who received the MenACWY meningococcal vaccine as a control. CDR3s include the opening cysteine and the closing phenylalanine or tryptophan. A D gene is named only where the DNA matches it firmly. Only some rows state a clone size, as once, few, many or a class for expanded clones.

cdr3_aa,cdr3_nt,j_call,clone_size,v_call,d_call
CASSLVEQRGETQYF,TGTGCCAGCAGCCTAGTCGAACAGCGAGGGGAGACCCAGTACTTC,TRBJ2-5,NA,TRBV7-9,NA
CASSVSGSSGNTIYF,TGTGCCAGCAGCGTGTCAGGGTCAAGTGGAAACACCATATATTTT,TRBJ1-3,few,TRBV9,NA
CASSLSGQGYTDTQYF,TGTGCCAGCAGTTTATCGGGACAGGGTTACACAGATACGCAGTATTTT,TRBJ2-3,NA,TRBV27,TRBD1
CASSPPGQVETEAFF,TGTGCCAGCAGCCCTCCCGGACAGGTTGAGACTGAAGCTTTCTTT,TRBJ1-1,NA,TRBV5-4,TRBD1
CASSQSGASAFF,TGTGCCAGCAGCCAATCGGGGGCCTCGGCTTTCTTT,TRBJ1-1,NA,TRBV3-1/TRBV3-2,NA
CASSENGVEGDTQYF,TGCGCCAGCAGCGAAAATGGGGTAGAGGGAGATACGCAGTATTTT,TRBJ2-3,few,TRBV4-1,NA
CASSRRVPNEKLFF,TGTGCCAGCAGCCGCAGGGTACCTAATGAAAAACTGTTTTTT,TRBJ1-4,many,TRBV6-5,NA
CASSLAASGGGNEQFF,TGCGCCAGCAGCTTGGCGGCTAGCGGGGGGGGCAATGAGCAGTTCTTC,TRBJ2-1,NA,TRBV5-1,TRBD2
CASSPGPQLEQYF,TGTGCCAGCAGCCCCGGACCACAATTAGAGCAGTACTTC,TRBJ2-7,NA,TRBV7-3,NA
CASSLSRPGQGTEQYF,TGTGCCAGCAGTTTATCTCGACCGGGACAGGGAACCGAGCAGTACTTC,TRBJ2-7,NA,TRBV27,TRBD1
CAVDSGSPLHF,TGTGCCGTGGACAGCGGATCACCCCTCCACTTT,TRBJ1-6,NA,TRBV6-5,NA
CSVPGRGNNEQFF,TGCAGCGTTCCTGGGAGGGGCAACAATGAGCAGTTCTTC,TRBJ2-1,NA,TRBV29-1,TRBD2
CASSPPPPNEQFF,TGTGCCAGCAGTCCCCCTCCACCCAATGAGCAGTTCTTC,TRBJ2-1,NA,TRBV27,NA
CASSREGALAKNIQYF,TGTGCCAGCAGCCGAGAAGGGGCTCTAGCCAAAAACATTCAGTACTTC,TRBJ2-4,NA,TRBV7-8,NA
CASSSNDARTGKLFF,TGTGCCAGCAGCTCTAACGACGCCCGGACTGGAAAACTGTTTTTT,TRBJ1-4,NA,TRBV5-6,NA
CASSPTQGGEGNTIYF,TGTGCCAGCAGCCCGACACAGGGGGGAGAGGGAAACACCATATATTTT,TRBJ1-3,NA,TRBV7-9,TRBD1
CARSKGGYTF,TGTGCCCGGAGTAAGGGGGGCTACACCTTC,TRBJ1-2,NA,TRBV30,NA
CSVEGRTHVDEQFF,TGCAGCGTTGAAGGAAGGACCCACGTGGATGAGCAGTTCTTC,TRBJ2-1,NA,TRBV29-1,NA